This T cell receptor (beta chain) derives from a study of CD8 T cells in ankylosing spondylitis. General study results and limits: For ankylosing spondylitis blood, a TCR beta motif of under ten highly homologous variants appeared characteristic.

TCRdb itself ran the 5' RACE reads through MiXCR, one entry per CDR3 protein. The sample includes approximately 540,000 distinct CDR3 sequences, approximately 11% seen only once; the top ten take under 7.5%. V gave up 5 bases and J gave up 0 bases, with 12 bases separating them. This CDR3 is built from 14 residues. CDR1 is SGHKS, CDR2 YYEKEE, per germline (reference sequence). Regarding this clonotype: Its antigen is not identified.

The sequence derives from a male donor with ankylosing spondylitis. Sequences were obtained from blood, either unsorted or a sorted T cell fraction (not recorded which). The chain links TRBV5-5 to TRBJ2-7; maybe TRBD2 (5 bases). The CDR3 sequence is CASRPDLGSYEQYF. The DNA of the CDR3 is TGTGCCAGCAGACCGGACTTAGGCTCCTACGAGCAGTACTTC.